This TCR beta chain came from a study of molecular identifiers for immune sequencing clone quantification. The study's findings and limits: Whereas clones above 20 RNA copies held under 1% of naive-cell molecules, they held over 98% of effector molecules.

The germline CDR1 and CDR2 sequences are SGHTA and FQGNSA. V gave up 6 bases and J gave up 1 base; unmatched junction bases: 3. This CDR3 comprises 14 residues. TCRdb passed the PCR reads through MiXCR, listing each CDR3 protein once. The sample has roughly 300,000 distinct CDR3 sequences; under 25% are singletons. This clonotype came up many times. The antigen is undetermined. The J gene is TRBJ2-3, the V gene TRBV7-2; TRBD2 matches at 8 bases. Material: naive CD8+ T cells from blood, with Jurkat cell RNA spiked in. The sample's subset: FACS-sorted CD8+CD4-CCR7+CD45RA+ naive T cells. The TCR comes from a human donor in good health. Some libraries in this study had Jurkat cell RNA spiked in. CDR3 bases: TGTGCCAGCAGTCCAGCGGGGGGCACAGATACGCAGTATTTT. Translating gives CASSPAGGTDTQYF.